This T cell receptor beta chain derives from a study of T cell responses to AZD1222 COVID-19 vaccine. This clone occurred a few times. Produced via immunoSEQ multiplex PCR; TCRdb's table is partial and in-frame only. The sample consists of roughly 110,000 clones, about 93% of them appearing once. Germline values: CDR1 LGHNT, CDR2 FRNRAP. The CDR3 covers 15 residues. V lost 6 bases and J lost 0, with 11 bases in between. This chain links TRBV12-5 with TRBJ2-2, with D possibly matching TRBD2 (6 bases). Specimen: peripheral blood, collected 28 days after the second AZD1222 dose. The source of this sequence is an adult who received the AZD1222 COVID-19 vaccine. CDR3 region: CASGRLGSNTGELFF. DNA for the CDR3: TGTGCTAGTGGGAGACTAGGGTCGAACACCGGGGAGCTGTTTTTT.